One and the same sample provided the 13 T cell receptor beta chains below, sequenced in a study of neurological immune-mediated disorders. TCRdb redid the calling of the 5' RACE reads with MiXCR, one entry per CDR3 protein. The data show tens of thousands of distinct CDR3 sequences, with about 6.3% seen just once and around 0.55% held by the top ten. The specimen sequenced was CD4+ T cells from blood. The origin of the receptors is a woman in her 40s in good health.

The sample holds many counts of this clonotype. V is TRBV7-2 and J is TRBJ2-1; TRBD2 is a possible D gene (5 bases). This CDR3 has 14 residues. V was pared by 0 bases and J by 8 bases, with 11 bases between. Per the germline V gene, CDR1 is SGHTA and CDR2 is FQGNSA. The CDR3 DNA follows: TGTGCCAGCAGCTTAGCGGCCGGGAACGATGAGCAGTTCTTC. This sequence encodes CASSLAAGNDEQFF.

This clonotype has at least ten counts. The chain links TRBV7-2 to TRBJ2-3; 8 positions agree with TRBD2. This CDR3 has 16 amino acids. CDR1 and CDR2 from the germline V gene are SGHTA and FQGNSA. Trimming took 2 bases from V and 0 from J; bases not matched to a gene: 4. The CDR3 loop is CASSLRSSGSTDTQYF. Here the CDR3 DNA reads TGTGCCAGCAGCTTACGGTCTAGCGGGAGCACAGATACGCAGTATTTT.

This clonotype was found many times. The CDR3 spells CSAQSLAGDGNIQYF. DNA for the CDR3: TGCAGTGCTCAATCACTAGCGGGAGACGGAAACATTCAGTACTTC. The chain uses TRBV20-1 and TRBJ2-4, with 11 bases that match TRBD2. The trim removed 5 bases at V and 6 bases at J, leaving 9 bases unmatched. CDR3 length equals 15 residues. Germline V CDR1 and CDR2: DFQATT, SNEGSKA (reference sequence).

This clonotype occurred many times. This chain uses TRBV27 with TRBJ2-7; 11 nucleotides align to TRBD2. Germline values: CDR1 MNHEY, CDR2 SMNVEV (reference sequence). The junction had 2 bases not matched to a gene; V was cut back by 4 bases and J by 3 bases. This CDR3 region has 14 residues. The CDR3 DNA reads as TGTGCCAGCAGTTATGGGACTAGCGGCTACGAGCAGTACTTC. Encoded protein: CASSYGTSGYEQYF.

The table lists this clonotype with many counts. The V and J genes are TRBV25-1 and TRBJ1-1; 8 nucleotides line up with TRBD1. Per germline, CDR1 MGHDK and CDR2 SYGVNS. The CDR3 totals 14 residues. V was pared by 5 bases and J by 5 bases, with 7 bases of the junction left unmatched. The CDR3 here is CASSHRGARTEAFF. CDR3 in DNA: TGTGCCAGCAGTCACAGGGGGGCGCGGACTGAAGCTTTCTTT.

The chain is built from TRBV4-2 and TRBJ2-7; perhaps TRBD2 as D (6 bases). V was pared by 1 base and J by 2 bases, with 15 bases between. This CDR3 has 16 residues. Per germline, CDR1 LGHNA and CDR2 YNFKEQ. CDR3: CASSQAGSGSAYEQYF. The CDR3 DNA sequence: TGTGCCAGCAGCCAAGCTGGGAGCGGGTCTGCCTACGAGCAGTACTTC.

This clonotype has at least ten counts. The chain links TRBV5-1 to TRBJ2-7, with TRBD2 matching 8 bases. The trim removed 0 bases at V and 3 bases at J, leaving 2 bases unmatched. The CDR3 length is 14 residues. The germline V gene encodes CDR1 SGHRS and CDR2 YFSETQ. For the CDR3, the DNA is TGCGCCAGCAGCTTGGACGGGAGGGGCTACGAGCAGTACTTC. It specifies CASSLDGRGYEQYF. Full variable domain (missing parts from reference TRBV5-1 and TRBJ2-7): KAGVTQTPRYLIKTRGQQVTLSCSPISGHRSVSWYQQTPGQGLQFLFEYFSETQRNKGNFPGRFSGRQFSNSRSEMNVSTLELGDSALYLCASSLDGRGYEQYFGPGTRLTVT.

This clonotype was seen at least ten times. The gene calls are TRBV7-2 and TRBJ2-1; 9 bases match TRBD2. CDR3 length: 16 residues. Germline CDR1 is SGHTA and CDR2 is FQGNSA. Losses at the gene ends were 5 bases for V and 1 base for J; bases not matched to a gene: 6. The CDR3, as DNA: TGTGCCAGCAGCCGTCCCCTAGCGGGATCCTACAATGAGCAGTTCTTC. Its translation is CASSRPLAGSYNEQFF.

This clonotype was picked up many times. This chain uses TRBV3-1 with TRBJ2-7; D is undetermined. Germline loops: CDR1 LGHDT, CDR2 YNNKEL (reference sequence). The V gene lost 6 bases and the J gene lost 0 bases, with 15 bases spanning the gap. The CDR3 loop spans 15 amino acids. The CDR3 sequence: CASSPPGWSSYEQYF. CDR3 coding DNA: TGTGCCAGCAGTCCCCCGGGCTGGAGCTCCTACGAGCAGTACTTC.

Ten or more counts support this clonotype. The chain uses TRBV7-2 and TRBJ2-5; 9 bases are shared with TRBD1. The CDR3 is 14 amino acids. Unmatched junction bases numbered 9, after V lost 6 bases and J lost 7 bases. Germline CDR1 SGHTA, CDR2 FQGNSA. DNA for the CDR3: TGTGCCAGCAGAGACACAGGGGGCCTGGGGACCCAGTACTTC. It is translated as CASRDTGGLGTQYF. The whole variable domain, filled in from reference TRBV7-2 and TRBJ2-5, reads GAGVSQSPSNKVTEKGKDVELRCDPISGHTALYWYRQSLGQGLEFLIYFQGNSAPDKSGLPSDRFSAERTGGSVSTLTIQRTQQEDSAVYLCASRDTGGLGTQYFGPGTRLLVL.

The sample holds many counts of this clonotype. V gene TRBV6-1 combines with J gene TRBJ2-7; TRBD1 is a possible D gene (5 bases). Between the trimmed V and J ends, which lost 8 bases and 3 bases, there was a span of 11 bases. This CDR3 has 12 amino acids. The V gene's germline CDR1 is MNHNS and CDR2 SASEGT. CDR3 residues: CASDREYYEQYF. The CDR3 bases are TGTGCCAGCGACAGAGAGTACTACGAGCAGTACTTC.

This clonotype was recorded at least ten times. The chain links TRBV5-1 to TRBJ2-1, with D possibly being TRBD1 (6 bases). Germline CDR1 reads SGHRS; CDR2 reads YFSETQ. Trimming took off 4 bases at V and 7 bases at J, with 15 bases between the two ends. The CDR3 consists of 14 residues. CDR3 region: CASSETGLGNEQFF. Written as DNA, the CDR3 is TGCGCCAGCAGCGAAACAGGGTTGGGAAATGAGCAGTTCTTC.

This clonotype was seen repeatedly, ten times or more. The chain has TRBV7-8 and TRBJ1-2; 7 nucleotides match TRBD1. This CDR3 has 13 amino acids. V lost 5 bases, J lost 2 bases, and 2 bases stayed unmatched. CDR1 is SGHVS and CDR2 is FQNEAQ in the germline V gene. As DNA, the CDR3 is TGTGCCAGCAGCAAGGGACAGAACTATGGCTACACCTTC. This encodes CASSKGQNYGYTF.